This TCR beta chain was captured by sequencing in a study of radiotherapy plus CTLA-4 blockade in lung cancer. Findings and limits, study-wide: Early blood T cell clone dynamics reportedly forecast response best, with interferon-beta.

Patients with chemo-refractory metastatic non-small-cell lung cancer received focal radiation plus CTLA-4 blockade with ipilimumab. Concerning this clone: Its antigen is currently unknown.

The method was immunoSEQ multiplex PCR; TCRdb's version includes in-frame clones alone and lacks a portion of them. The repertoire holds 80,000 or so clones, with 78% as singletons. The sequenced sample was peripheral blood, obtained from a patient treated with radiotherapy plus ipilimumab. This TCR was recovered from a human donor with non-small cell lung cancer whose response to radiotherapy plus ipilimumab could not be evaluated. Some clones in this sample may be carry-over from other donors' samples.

The CDR3 reads CASSPFPGLELYEQYF. For the CDR3, the DNA is TGTGCCAGCAGCCCCTTCCCAGGACTAGAGCTCTACGAGCAGTACTTC. V and J are TRBV7-3 and TRBJ2-7; 7 nucleotides align to TRBD2. The CDR3 is 16 amino acids. V dropped 5 bases and J dropped 3; count of bases not matched to a gene: 13. Germline CDR1 SGHTA, CDR2 FQGTGA.